This TCR beta chain comes out of a study of T-cell reconstitution after alpha-beta-depleted transplantation in children. Study-level results: Most T-cell counts and diversity one year after the transplant came from T cells that were newly produced. Alpha-beta T cells about two months after transplant reportedly derived from several hundred expanded graft clones. Some patients owed their high day-60 TCRbeta diversity to surviving recipient T cells and thymic progenitors.

Germline V gene sequence: CDR1 MNHEY, CDR2 SVGAGI. The V and J ends lost 4 bases and 13 bases respectively, with 16 bases between them. The CDR3 is 12 amino acids. For TCRbeta, the library was prepared with unique molecular identifiers. In TCRdb, the PCR reads were re-called with MiXCR into one record per CDR3 protein. The sample lists around 450,000 distinct CDR3 sequences; 10% were seen once. At least ten counts were recorded for this clonotype. Its target is unknown. Sequenced material: PBMCs, taken before TCRalphabeta/CD19-depleted stem cell transplant. The TCR was taken from a child younger than 10 with inherited bone marrow failure, due to receive a stem cell transplant. The chain couples TRBV6-5 to TRBJ1-2; weak D call: TRBD1 (5 bases). The CDR3 DNA reads as TGTGCCAGCAGTTCCACGCCGCCCGGGGCCACCTTC. Translation: CASSSTPPGATF.